This T cell receptor (beta chain) was sequenced for a study of blood T cell repertoires in COVID-19 (dated by TCRdb to about 2020). Notes on the research overall: The collaborator samples originated in the United States, Italy and Spain and spanned the acute and convalescent phases of COVID-19. The material from the prospective study consisted of cDNA or gDNA derived from T cells, B-cell-depleted T cells, or PBMCs. The dataset comprised deeply sampled blood TCRbeta repertoires from subjects exposed to, actively infected with, or recovered from COVID-19. The repertoires were released in a freely available public database intended as a resource for research on the immune response to SARS-CoV-2. Samples were obtained from the ongoing ImmuneRACE study (first 160 participants) and from 1,254 subjects provided by 6 global collaborators. The sample metadata nearly always contained a de-identified subject ID, COVID-19 status, age in years and sex. HLA class I and class II types, where available, came from metadata supplied by the sample provider rather than from assay-based typing. Broader findings and caveats from the paper: Clinical and demographic metadata were provided uncurated, with the amount varying by source and participant.

TCRbeta CDR3 regions were amplified from genomic DNA by means of the immunoSEQ Assay, a bias-controlled multiplex PCR. In the paper's pipeline: The number of nucleated cells in each sample was estimated by amplification of reference gene primers within the assay. To quantify the absolute abundance of each unique TCRbeta CDR3 rearrangement, sequence reads were collapsed and filtered. For each sample, productive Simpson clonality was calculated as the square root of Simpson's diversity index across productive rearrangements. TCRdb limited this immuneACCESS table to in-frame rearrangements with V and J called. A share of clones is missing; checked studies link under half to unresolved V genes, and the rest is unexplained. The V and J calls and the clone size are those of that table, but D and trimming were determined from the DNA. This sample holds around 330,000 clones; more than 70% were observed only once. Of the sample, 1.5% to 2% is held by the ten largest clones.

Germline trimming: 3 bases from V, 7 bases from J; junction bases outside gene matches: 12. Spanning cysteine to phenylalanine, the CDR3 consists of 17 amino acids. CDR3 DNA only is kept here, 51 bases in frame from base 1. Taken from the germline V gene, the CDR1 and CDR2 loops are SGHTA and FQGNSA. This clone was observed once. It lacks a known antigen. No base-level quality is on record; no much larger clone is a single base apart. One collaborating source in Seattle enrolled patients during active infection and followed them longitudinally through the course of disease. Whole blood was collected in K2EDTA tubes by collaborating institutions according to the institutions' own protocols. For TCRbeta analysis, collaborators shipped samples in one of three forms: frozen whole blood, isolated PBMCs, or DNA extracted from either of those sample types.

The chain is assembled from TRBV7-2 and TRBJ1-6; 7 nucleotides in the junction match TRBD1. The origin of this receptor is a young woman with COVID-19, enrolled during active disease. The specimen was peripheral blood. The DNA sequence is as follows: TGTGCCAGCAGCTTCCCCAGGGGGGTTCTAGGAAATTCACCCCTCCACTTT. It codes for CASSFPRGVLGNSPLHF.